What follows are 3 T cell receptor beta chains derived from one specimen sequenced in a study of T cells after yellow fever vaccination. TCRdb passed the 5' RACE reads through MiXCR, listing each CDR3 protein once. In the table there are 450,000 to 600,000 distinct CDR3 sequences, around 16% of which are singletons. The sample in question was PBMCs, obtained 4 to 5 days after the first yellow fever vaccination. Every receptor here comes from a man between 18 and 29 years old who received the YFV17D yellow fever vaccine.

The chain is built from TRBV12-3 or TRBV12-4 and TRBJ2-2, with D perhaps matching TRBD1 or TRBD2 (5 bases each). The CDR3 length is 12 residues. Trimming took 6 bases from V and 6 from J, leaving 8 bases between them. The CDR3 protein is CASRGESGELFF. In DNA form, the CDR3 reads TGTGCCAGCAGGGGGGAATCCGGGGAGCTGTTTTTT.

This clonotype was seen more than once but under ten times. The chain employs TRBV20-1 and TRBJ1-4; no clear D gene. The ends were cut back, 5 bases at V and 6 bases at J, with 13 bases in the middle. Germline V CDR1 and CDR2: DFQATT, SNEGSKA (reference sequence). This CDR3 has 13 amino acids. In nucleotides, the CDR3 is TGCAGTGCTCGAAGGGTGTCGGATGAAAAACTGTTTTTT. Amino acid sequence: CSARRVSDEKLFF.

CDR3 sequence: CASSLEEDNYGYTF. CDR3 DNA: TGTGCCAGCAGCTTAGAAGAGGATAACTATGGCTACACCTTC. The rearrangement links TRBV7-8 to TRBJ1-2; D unresolved. Per the germline V gene, CDR1 is SGHVS and CDR2 is FQNEAQ. This CDR3 region has 14 residues. Trimming pared 1 base from V and 1 base from J, leaving 7 bases between. Using reference TRBV7-8 and TRBJ1-2 for the parts outside the CDR3, the full variable domain is GAGVSQSPRYKVAKRGQDVALRCDPISGHVSLFWYQQALGQGPEFLTYFQNEAQLDKSGLPSDRFFAERPEGSVSTLKIQRTQQEDSAVYLCASSLEEDNYGYTFGSGTRLTVV.